Listed below are T cell receptor beta chains from one sample, sequenced in a study of blood T cell repertoires in COVID-19. TCRdb's copy holds only in-frame clones and misses some; the assay was immunoSEQ multiplex PCR. The data contain hundreds of thousands of clones, about 85% of them seen just once; the ten biggest clones take up about 14%. The sequenced sample consisted of peripheral blood. These receptor sequences come from a human donor in a cohort sampled during active COVID-19. The CDR3 runs from the conserved cysteine through the conserved F or W. The D gene is left open where the match is weak. Only part of the rows carry a size: once, few, many, or a class if the clone is expanded.

abundance: few
d_gene: NA
v_gene: TRBV28
j_gene: TRBJ1-6
CDR3aa: CASSSQPGLVSYNSPLHF
CDR3nt: TGTGCCAGCAGTTCTCAACCGGGACTAGTGTCCTATAATTCACCCCTCCACTTT

abundance: NA
d_gene: TRBD2
v_gene: TRBV6-5
j_gene: TRBJ2-1
CDR3aa: CASSSQVAGANNEQFF
CDR3nt: TGTGCCAGCAGTTCCCAGGTAGCGGGAGCAAACAATGAGCAGTTCTTC

abundance: NA
d_gene: NA
v_gene: TRBV28
j_gene: TRBJ2-2
CDR3aa: CASSGRPTGELFF
CDR3nt: TGTGCCAGCAGCGGGAGACCGACCGGGGAGCTGTTTTTT

abundance: NA
d_gene: NA
v_gene: TRBV19
j_gene: TRBJ1-1
CDR3aa: CASRAGYWTEAFF
CDR3nt: TGTGCCAGTAGAGCAGGGTATTGGACTGAAGCTTTCTTT

abundance: few
d_gene: NA
v_gene: TRBV18
j_gene: TRBJ1-3
CDR3aa: CASSLKGLGNTIYF
CDR3nt: TGTGCCAGCTCACTGAAGGGGTTAGGAAACACCATATATTTT

abundance: NA
d_gene: NA
v_gene: TRBV24-1
j_gene: TRBJ2-3
CDR3aa: CATSDPGSSDTQYF
CDR3nt: TGTGCCACCAGTGACCCAGGTAGTTCAGATACGCAGTATTTT

abundance: NA
d_gene: TRBD1
v_gene: TRBV5-1
j_gene: TRBJ2-7
CDR3aa: CASSPGGQAIYEQYF
CDR3nt: TGCGCCAGCAGCCCAGGGGGCCAGGCAATCTACGAGCAGTACTTC

abundance: NA
d_gene: NA
v_gene: TRBV7-8
j_gene: TRBJ2-6
CDR3aa: CASSLVLGAGANVLTF
CDR3nt: TGTGCCAGCAGCTTAGTCCTAGGGGCTGGGGCCAACGTCCTGACTTTC

abundance: NA
d_gene: NA
v_gene: TRBV25-1
j_gene: TRBJ1-6
CDR3aa: CASSESWRGGSPLHF
CDR3nt: TGTGCCAGCAGTGAATCGTGGAGGGGTGGGTCACCCCTCCACTTT

abundance: NA
d_gene: NA
v_gene: TRBV6-2/TRBV6-3
j_gene: TRBJ1-2
CDR3aa: CASSNGGTAYGYTF
CDR3nt: TGTGCCAGCAGTAACGGCGGGACTGCTTACGGCTACACCTTC

abundance: NA
d_gene: NA
v_gene: TRBV28
j_gene: TRBJ2-3
CDR3aa: CASRRQGQDTQYF
CDR3nt: TGTGCCAGCAGAAGGCAGGGGCAAGATACGCAGTATTTT

abundance: NA
d_gene: TRBD2
v_gene: TRBV5-4
j_gene: TRBJ2-1
CDR3aa: CAGSPGTSGYNEQFF
CDR3nt: TGTGCCGGCAGCCCCGGGACTAGCGGATACAATGAGCAGTTCTTC

abundance: few
d_gene: NA
v_gene: TRBV5-1
j_gene: TRBJ2-7
CDR3aa: CASSFEGSYEQYF
CDR3nt: TGCGCCAGCAGCTTCGAGGGTTCCTACGAGCAGTACTTC

abundance: many
d_gene: NA
v_gene: TRBV28
j_gene: TRBJ2-7
CDR3aa: CASSTPFVGGEVYEQYF
CDR3nt: TGTGCCAGCTCAACTCCATTCGTAGGAGGGGAAGTCTACGAGCAGTACTTC

abundance: NA
d_gene: TRBD1
v_gene: TRBV5-1
j_gene: TRBJ1-1
CDR3aa: CASSQGGQLNTEAFF
CDR3nt: TGCGCCAGCAGCCAGGGGGGACAGCTGAACACTGAAGCTTTCTTT

abundance: NA
d_gene: TRBD2
v_gene: TRBV6-5
j_gene: TRBJ2-2
CDR3aa: CATRRGLAITGELFF
CDR3nt: TGTGCCACCAGGCGGGGACTAGCGATAACCGGGGAGCTGTTTTTT

abundance: NA
d_gene: NA
v_gene: TRBV4-1
j_gene: TRBJ1-1
CDR3aa: CASSPPEARYAFF
CDR3nt: TGCGCCAGCAGCCCACCCGAGGCCCGGTATGCTTTCTTT

abundance: once
d_gene: NA
v_gene: TRBV15
j_gene: TRBJ1-1
CDR3aa: CATSSDGGMITEAFF
CDR3nt: TGTGCCACCAGCAGTGATGGCGGGATGATCACTGAAGCTTTCTTT

abundance: NA
d_gene: NA
v_gene: TRBV7-2
j_gene: TRBJ2-2
CDR3aa: CASSLSRNTGELFF
CDR3nt: TGTGCCAGCAGCTTGAGTAGGAACACCGGGGAGCTGTTTTTT

abundance: NA
d_gene: NA
v_gene: TRBV5-1
j_gene: TRBJ2-6
CDR3aa: CASSLVETGANVLTF
CDR3nt: TGCGCCAGCAGCTTGGTAGAAACTGGGGCCAACGTCCTGACTTTC

abundance: once
d_gene: TRBD1
v_gene: TRBV9
j_gene: TRBJ1-5
CDR3aa: CASSATDRGQPQHF
CDR3nt: TGTGCCAGCAGCGCGACGGACAGGGGGCAGCCCCAGCATTTT

abundance: NA
d_gene: NA
v_gene: TRBV23-1
j_gene: TRBJ1-2
CDR3aa: CASSRGDPSYGYTF
CDR3nt: TGCGCCAGCAGTCGGGGGGACCCGTCCTATGGCTACACCTTC

abundance: NA
d_gene: NA
v_gene: TRBV11-2
j_gene: TRBJ2-3
CDR3aa: CASSLESGLGAQYF
CDR3nt: TGTGCCAGCAGCTTAGAATCGGGCTTAGGGGCGCAGTATTTT

abundance: NA
d_gene: NA
v_gene: TRBV7-8
j_gene: TRBJ2-3
CDR3aa: CASSLYVARPDTQYF
CDR3nt: TGTGCCAGCAGCTTATACGTAGCCCGGCCAGATACGCAGTATTTT

abundance: NA
d_gene: TRBD1
v_gene: TRBV10-3
j_gene: TRBJ1-6
CDR3aa: CAIHPGTENSPLHF
CDR3nt: TGTGCCATTCATCCCGGGACAGAGAATTCACCCCTCCACTTT

abundance: NA
d_gene: TRBD1
v_gene: TRBV5-1
j_gene: TRBJ1-5
CDR3aa: CASSRDSNQPQHF
CDR3nt: TGCGCCAGCAGCCGGGACAGTAATCAGCCCCAGCATTTT

abundance: NA
d_gene: TRBD1
v_gene: TRBV7-2
j_gene: TRBJ1-4
CDR3aa: CASSQIQGAHEKLFF
CDR3nt: TGTGCCAGCAGCCAAATACAGGGGGCGCATGAAAAACTGTTTTTT

abundance: NA
d_gene: NA
v_gene: TRBV11-2
j_gene: TRBJ2-1
CDR3aa: CASSLDGTSYNEQFF
CDR3nt: TGTGCCAGCAGCTTAGATGGGACTTCCTACAATGAGCAGTTCTTC

abundance: NA
d_gene: TRBD2
v_gene: TRBV3-1/TRBV3-2
j_gene: TRBJ2-1
CDR3aa: CASSLGTSVNEQFF
CDR3nt: TGTGCCAGCAGCCTAGGGACTAGCGTGAATGAGCAGTTCTTC

abundance: once
d_gene: TRBD1
v_gene: TRBV19
j_gene: TRBJ2-1
CDR3aa: CASSPLDRGIYNEQFF
CDR3nt: TGTGCCAGTAGTCCACTGGACAGGGGGATTTACAATGAGCAGTTCTTC

abundance: NA
d_gene: NA
v_gene: TRBV3-1/TRBV3-2
j_gene: TRBJ1-2
CDR3aa: CAGSKTGTRGYTF
CDR3nt: TGTGCCGGCTCTAAGACGGGAACGCGGGGCTACACCTTC

abundance: once
d_gene: TRBD1
v_gene: TRBV13
j_gene: TRBJ1-2
CDR3aa: CASSLAGGLGYTF
CDR3nt: TGTGCCAGCAGCTTAGCAGGGGGACTTGGCTACACCTTC

abundance: NA
d_gene: TRBD1
v_gene: TRBV12-3/TRBV12-4
j_gene: TRBJ1-1
CDR3aa: CASSPGQSFEAFF
CDR3nt: TGTGCCAGCAGTCCGGGACAGTCTTTTGAAGCTTTCTTT

abundance: few
d_gene: NA
v_gene: TRBV19
j_gene: TRBJ2-7
CDR3aa: CASSKGHLYEQYF
CDR3nt: TGTGCCAGTAGTAAGGGACACCTCTACGAGCAGTACTTC

abundance: NA
d_gene: NA
v_gene: TRBV2
j_gene: TRBJ2-1
CDR3aa: CASSGNALREQFF
CDR3nt: TGTGCCAGCAGTGGTAACGCGTTAAGAGAGCAGTTCTTC

abundance: once
d_gene: NA
v_gene: TRBV5-4
j_gene: TRBJ1-4
CDR3aa: CASSLGRGYRDGKLFF
CDR3nt: TGTGCCAGCAGCTTGGGCCGCGGGTACAGGGATGGGAAACTGTTTTTT